One sample yielded the 26 T cell receptor beta chains listed below, sequenced in a study of control samples from healthy donors and cancer patients. Measured with immunoSEQ multiplex PCR; TCRdb has only the in-frame clones, and not every one. The sample has around 170,000 clones; 90% are singletons. The specimen sequenced was blood. Receptor source: a woman aged 45-60 years in good health.

This sequence joins TRBV10-3 and TRBJ1-1; TRBD1 might be the D (5 bases). This CDR3 is built from 14 residues. Germline loops: CDR1 ENHRY, CDR2 SYGVKD. Deletions cut 3 bases from V and 11 bases from J, with 19 bases between. This CDR3 reads CAISDNPGEGWAFF. CDR3 DNA: TGTGCCATCAGTGATAACCCGGGGGAGGGTTGGGCTTTCTTT.

V is TRBV5-4 and J is TRBJ2-6; D unresolved. Trimming cost V 4 bases and J 1 base, with 9 bases left between them. The CDR3 is 15 residues long. From germline, CDR1 is SGHNT and CDR2 YYREEE (reference sequence). CDR3 coding DNA: TGTGCCAGCAGCACGTGGGCGTCTGGGGCCAACGTCCTGACTTTC. Residues: CASSTWASGANVLTF.

This clone came up many times. The chain recombines TRBV5-8 with TRBJ2-1, with D tentatively TRBD1 (6 bases). The CDR3 runs 14 residues. Germline CDR1 reads SGHTS; CDR2 reads YDEGEE. V was cut by 10 bases and J by 3 bases, with 17 bases left in between. The DNA for the CDR3 is TGTGCCGTCCAGGGGAGCCTCTACTACAATGAGCAGTTCTTC. Amino acid sequence: CAVQGSLYYNEQFF.

The genes are TRBV28 and TRBJ1-5; TRBD1 is a possible D gene (5 bases). Trimming shortened V by 6 bases and J by 4 bases, and 16 bases separated the two germline ends. Germline V gives CDR1 MDHEN, CDR2 SYDVKM. This CDR3 is built from 15 residues. The CDR3 nucleotides are TGTGCCAGCAGCCGCCTTGCCGCAGGGAATCAGCCCCAGCATTTT. Residues: CASSRLAAGNQPQHF.

The rearrangement uses TRBV7-2 and TRBJ2-5, with TRBD2 matching over 7 bases. This CDR3 contains 17 residues. After removal of 0 bases from V and 7 bases from J, the junction contained 14 bases not matched to a gene. Germline loops: CDR1 SGHTA, CDR2 FQGNSA. The CDR3 region is CASSLAGLAEPMGTQYF. In DNA, the CDR3 is TGTGCCAGCAGCTTAGCGGGGCTAGCGGAGCCTATGGGGACCCAGTACTTC. Supplemented by reference TRBV7-2 and TRBJ2-5, the full variable domain reads GAGVSQSPSNKVTEKGKDVELRCDPISGHTALYWYRQSLGQGLEFLIYFQGNSAPDKSGLPSDRFSAERTGGSVSTLTIQRTQQEDSAVYLCASSLAGLAEPMGTQYFGPGTRLLVL.

This clone occurred a few times. The chain joins TRBV5-1 to TRBJ2-2, with 11 positions matching TRBD1. The CDR3 sequence is 17 residues long. V gave up 0 bases and J gave up 3 bases; unmatched junction bases: 4. Germline V lookup: CDR1 SGHRS, CDR2 YFSETQ. The CDR3 spells CASSLEGQGGDTGELFF. The CDR3 nucleotides read TGCGCCAGCAGCTTGGAGGGACAGGGGGGCGACACCGGGGAGCTGTTTTTT.

The chain carries TRBV18 and TRBJ2-5; 13 bases are a match to TRBD2. Germline-derived CDR1 and CDR2 are KGHSH and LQKENI. This CDR3 spans 16 amino acids. Trimming removed 3 bases from V and 5 bases from J; junction bases left unmatched: 6. Written as DNA, the CDR3 is TGTGCCAGCTCACCCCGACTAGCGGGAGGATCGGAGACCCAGTACTTC. This gives the protein CASSPRLAGGSETQYF.

The chain employs TRBV7-2 and TRBJ1-5; no definite D call. This CDR3 spans 15 amino acids. With 4 bases removed from V and 0 bases from J, the gap between germline ends came to 10 bases. The V gene's germline CDR1 is SGHTA and CDR2 FQGNSA. This CDR3 reads CASSSGLYSNQPQHF. CDR3 DNA sequence: TGTGCCAGCAGCTCCGGTCTCTATAGCAATCAGCCCCAGCATTTT.

The chain combines TRBV9 with TRBJ2-2; D may be TRBD2 (5 bases). The CDR3 contains 15 residues. V lost 1 base and J lost 1, with 8 bases in between. Germline CDR1 and CDR2: SGDLS and YYNGEE. CDR3 region: CASSVYGKNTGELFF. The CDR3 DNA is TGTGCCAGCAGCGTATACGGGAAGAACACCGGGGAGCTGTTTTTT.

The gene calls are TRBV4-3 and TRBJ2-3; 8 bases map to TRBD1. CDR3 length: 15 residues. Trimming cost V 2 bases and J 4 bases; bases outside gene matches: 5. Germline V CDR1 and CDR2: LGHNA, YSLEER. As DNA, the CDR3 is TGCGCCAGCAGCCAACCAGGGGGCGGTTCAGATACGCAGTATTTT. Encoded protein: CASSQPGGGSDTQYF.

The chain has TRBV11-3 and TRBJ1-1; 7 bases match TRBD1. With V trimmed by 4 bases and J by 1 base, 9 bases remained unmatched. The CDR3 covers 16 residues. The germline V gene has CDR1 SGHNT and CDR2 YENEEA. The CDR3 DNA reads as TGTGCCAGCAGCTCAGCGACAGGGAACGCGAACACTGAAGCTTTCTTT. Its protein product is CASSSATGNANTEAFF.

V is TRBV11-2 and J is TRBJ2-1; D is possibly TRBD1 (5 bases). The CDR3 runs 15 residues. V lost 2 bases and J lost 0, with 8 bases in between. Germline CDR1 SGHAT, CDR2 FQNNGV. DNA for the CDR3: TGTGCCAGCAGCTTAATGCAGGGCTCCTACAATGAGCAGTTCTTC. Its protein product is CASSLMQGSYNEQFF.

The chain links TRBV7-2 to TRBJ2-2; D ambiguous. The CDR3 sequence is 15 residues long. Germline V gene lookup returns CDR1 SGHTA and CDR2 FQGNSA. Trimming shortened V by 2 bases and J by 0 bases, and 7 bases separated the two germline ends. The CDR3 loop is CASSLSDSNTGELFF. The CDR3 DNA reads as TGTGCCAGCAGCTTATCGGATTCGAACACCGGGGAGCTGTTTTTT.

The chain has TRBV9 and TRBJ1-1; D is unclear. V dropped 4 bases and J dropped 1 base, with 14 bases sitting between them. The CDR3 has 15 amino acids. Per germline, CDR1 SGDLS and CDR2 YYNGEE. CDR3 bases: TGTGCCAGCAGCCCCCGGGCAGGAGCGAACACTGAAGCTTTCTTT. This translates into CASSPRAGANTEAFF. The full variable domain, its missing parts supplied by reference TRBV9 and TRBJ1-1, is DSGVTQTPKHLITATGQRVTLRCSPRSGDLSVYWYQQSLDQGLQFLIQYYNGEERAKGNILERFSAQQFPDLHSELNLSSLELGDSALYFCASSPRAGANTEAFFGQGTRLTVV.

The V and J genes are TRBV7-8 and TRBJ2-7; D possibly uses TRBD1 or TRBD2 (5 bases each). The CDR3 extends over 13 amino acids. The germline V and J ends were trimmed by 8 bases and 4 bases, with 15 bases remaining between them. Germline V lookup: CDR1 SGHVS, CDR2 FQNEAQ. The CDR3 DNA follows: TGTGCCAGCTCCCAACGGGGACCTTACGAGCAGTACTTC. This codes for CASSQRGPYEQYF.

The table lists this clone with a few counts. The genes are TRBV5-4 and TRBJ2-1; D remains ambiguous. Trimming cost V 3 bases and J 8 bases, with 21 bases left between them. The length of the CDR3 is 16 residues. Germline loops: CDR1 SGHNT, CDR2 YYREEE (reference sequence). The CDR3 sequence is CASSSETAIAADEQFF. CDR3 sequence (DNA): TGTGCCAGCAGCTCAGAGACTGCTATTGCCGCTGATGAGCAGTTCTTC.

The chain links TRBV19 to TRBJ1-2; D is undetermined. V was cut by 3 bases and J by 0 bases, with 11 bases left in between. The CDR3 is 15 amino acids. CDR1 and CDR2 from the germline V gene are LNHDA and SQIVND (reference sequence). The CDR3 region has the DNA TGTGCCAGTAGTATGGCGGTTAGAACTAACTATGGCTACACCTTC. It yields the protein CASSMAVRTNYGYTF.

J is TRBJ1-1 and V is TRBV2, with D perhaps matching TRBD1 (5 bases). The CDR3 is 14 residues long. Per germline, CDR1 SNHLY and CDR2 FYNNEI. Trimming shortened V by 5 bases and J by 2 bases, and 12 bases separated the two germline ends. CDR3 loop: CASSNRDFNTEAFF. The CDR3 nucleotides read TGTGCCAGCAGTAACCGGGACTTTAACACTGAAGCTTTCTTT.

The genes are TRBV19 and TRBJ1-2, with D maybe TRBD1 (6 bases). V lost 6 bases and J 2 bases, leaving 10 bases between the germline ends. The CDR3 length is 13 residues. Germline values: CDR1 LNHDA, CDR2 SQIVND (reference sequence). The CDR3 sequence: CASRVTGNYGYTF. The CDR3 DNA sequence: TGTGCCAGTAGGGTTACAGGGAACTATGGCTACACCTTC.

This clone was recorded only once. The chain couples TRBV10-3 to TRBJ2-7; 9 bases are a match to TRBD1. Germline CDR1 is ENHRY and CDR2 is SYGVKD. The CDR3 is made up of 17 amino acids. V lost 3 bases to trimming and J lost 1 base; unmatched junction nucleotides: 10. DNA for the CDR3: TGTGCCATCAGTGATTCATCCGGGACAGGGAAGTCCTACGAGCAGTACTTC. Translating gives CAISDSSGTGKSYEQYF.

The rearrangement joins TRBV5-4 to TRBJ1-1; D is undetermined. The germline V and J ends were trimmed by 0 bases and 1 base, with 7 bases remaining between them. This CDR3 has 14 residues. Per germline, CDR1 SGHNT and CDR2 YYREEE (reference sequence). The CDR3 is CASSLAAPNTEAFF. For the CDR3, the DNA is TGTGCCAGCAGCTTGGCGGCACCGAACACTGAAGCTTTCTTT.

This chain joins TRBV2 and TRBJ1-3, with D unclear. V lost 7 bases and J lost 0, with 16 bases in between. Germline CDR1 is SNHLY and CDR2 is FYNNEI. This CDR3 comprises 16 residues. The CDR3 DNA is TGTGCCAGCACAAACAACCCGTACCACTCTGGAAACACCATATATTTT. Translating it yields CASTNNPYHSGNTIYF. The full variable domain, completed using reference TRBV2 and TRBJ1-3, is EPEVTQTPSHQVTQMGQEVILRCVPISNHLYFYWYRQILGQKVEFLVSFYNNEISEKSEIFDDQFSVERPDGSNFTLKIRSTKLEDSAMYFCASTNNPYHSGNTIYFGEGSWLTVV.

This chain joins TRBV30 and TRBJ2-1, with 7 bases fitting TRBD2. Germline V gene data show CDR1 as GTSNPN and CDR2 as SVGIG (reference sequence). V was pared by 4 bases and J by 7 bases, with 10 bases of the junction left unmatched. CDR3 length: 14 amino acids. The CDR3 DNA is TGTGCCTGGAATGAGGGAGGGTGGAGAAATGAGCAGTTCTTC. Amino acids: CAWNEGGWRNEQFF.

This clone was counted a single time. The chain couples TRBV20-1 to TRBJ1-2; a weak D match, TRBD1 (6 bases). The CDR3 consists of 10 residues. The germline V gene encodes CDR1 DFQATT and CDR2 SNEGSKA (reference sequence). The V gene lost 6 bases and the J gene lost 10 bases, with 12 bases spanning the gap. CDR3 amino acids: CSAGQYNYTF. The DNA for the CDR3 is TGCAGTGCCGGACAGTACAACTACACCTTC.

This chain connects TRBV27 to TRBJ1-2; 11 bases agree with TRBD1. The CDR3 spans 16 residues. With 4 bases clipped from V and 6 bases from J, the junction kept 10 bases outside the gene matches. The germline V gene has CDR1 MNHEY and CDR2 SMNVEV (reference sequence). CDR3 in amino acids: CASSWDRGGIGNGYTF. Written as DNA, the CDR3 is TGTGCCAGCAGTTGGGACAGGGGGGGAATTGGAAATGGCTACACCTTC.

The table lists this clone with a count of one. The chain is built from TRBV18 and TRBJ2-2; D may be TRBD2 (5 bases). Germline V gene sequence: CDR1 KGHSH, CDR2 LQKENI. The ends were cut back, 5 bases at V and 0 bases at J, with 13 bases in the middle. The CDR3 has 16 amino acids. The CDR3 region has the DNA TGTGCCAGCTCAACTTTTAGCGTAACGAACACCGGGGAGCTGTTTTTT. It yields the protein CASSTFSVTNTGELFF.